This T cell receptor beta chain was recorded in a study of CD8 T cells in acute hepatitis C reinfection (dated by TCRdb to the early 2020s). Regarding the research as a whole: This study examined the TCRbeta repertoire of CD8+ T cells that recognize the HCV NS3-1073 epitope, both during acute infection and after viral clearance. Paired acute and follow-up samples were contributed by four of the spontaneous resolvers.

In light of the paper, this sample's time point label describes: naive CD8 control sorted from an acute-time-point sample. Enrolled in the Montreal Hepatitis C Cohort (HEPCO) in Canada, the donors were people who inject drugs, and these donors were followed every 3 months. Acute primary HCV infection was defined as a positive HCV RNA or antibody test that came after a negative test within the prior 24 weeks. Surface staining used CD3, CD8 and CD45RO antibodies, with an aqua fixable dye to exclude dead cells. The cohort comprised 8 spontaneous resolvers, defined by HCV RNA clearance within 24 weeks. Frozen stocks of peripheral blood mononuclear cells were first thawed, after which negative isolation of CD8+ T cells was carried out using the MACS CD8+ T cell Isolation Kit. A BD FACSAria II cell sorter was used for cell sorting. Overall results and qualifications from the work: It was rare for CDR3 sequences to be shared with other epitopes, and exact matching may have been limited by differing sequencing approaches. All groups showed preferential use of the TRBV04 and TRBV06 gene families, a pattern that overrepresentation in the naive pool did not explain. Regardless of outcome, thirteen public clonotypes were found, and one public clonotype used V04-02/J02-02. Chronically infected subjects had no follow-up repertoires because NS3-1073 specific cells were too rare to sort. NS3-1073 specific repertoires were highly diverse, with no significant diversity differences between acute resolver, follow-up resolver and acute chronic samples. Because bulk sequencing was performed on the TCRbeta chain only, alphabeta pairing of public clonotypes could not be determined.

Per the germline V gene, SGHTA is the CDR1 and FQGNSA is the CDR2. V lost 3 bases and J lost 8 bases; the stretch between them is 13 bases long. The CDR3 spans 13 residues, from the cysteine through the phenylalanine. Only the CDR3 part of the read is kept: 39 bases, read in frame from the first base. The FACS-sorted cells had their genomic DNA extracted, and the commercial immunoSEQ service was used to sequence the TCRbeta chains. The paper's processing steps were these. ImmunoSEQ Analyzer software v3.0 and R v3.5.1 were used to analyze the repertoire data. Only productive rearrangements were analyzed, as sequences containing stop codons or out-of-frame rearrangements were removed. The sequencing provider supplied the Simpson diversity, Shannon entropy, CDR3 length and nucleotide addition metrics. Based on frequency, clonotypes were placed into dominant, sub-dominant, low or lowest abundance groups, and clonotypes under 0.1% were left out of most analyses. A CDR3 amino acid clonotype was designated public if detected in at least two subjects at a cumulative frequency of at least 0.5%. The table comes from immuneACCESS by way of TCRdb, which keeps in-frame sequences with V and J called. Part of the clones is missing from these tables; in studies checked, under half for an unresolved V gene and the rest for unknown reasons. V and J calls plus clone size are reproduced from that table; the DNA served to infer D and trimming. The sample table lists 30,000 to 45,000 clones, roughly 88% of them with a count of one. Over 9.5% of the sample is held by the ten biggest clonotypes.

With respect to this clone: Its antigen remains unidentified. Base qualities were left out, and no much larger clone turns up one base away.

The sequence is built from TRBV7-2 and TRBJ1-2, and perhaps TRBD1 as D gene, on 5 matching bases. The sequenced material came from naive CD8+ T cells from PBMCs. This sample's cell subset or site label indicates: sorted total naive CD45RO-negative CD8+ T cells. The sequence was obtained from a woman aged 18-29 years who spontaneously cleared hepatitis C infection. The DNA sequence is as follows: TGTGCCAGCAGCTTTGGGGGGACCCTCGGCTACACCTTC. Its translation reads: CASSFGGTLGYTF.